These 20 T cell receptor beta chains were all obtained from the same sample, sequenced in a study of cytomegalovirus exposure and HLA in healthy donors. It was with 60 Vbeta and 13 Jbeta primers that the PCR ran. Clones were sequenced by immunoSEQ multiplex PCR, and TCRdb holds only the in-frame ones, with some missing. The sample shows under 200,000 clones, roughly four fifths of them seen only once. The sequencing input was PBMCs. These receptors were taken from a woman between 50 and 59 years old in good health and CMV-seropositive.

Concerning this clone: This sample also contains other DNA sequences that code for the same CDR3. The V call is TRBV29-1, the J call TRBJ2-7; maybe TRBD2 (5 bases). The V gene's germline CDR1 is SQVTM and CDR2 ANQGSEA. The CDR3 contains 13 residues. V was cut by 3 bases and J by 4 bases, with 13 bases left in between. The CDR3 spells CSVEDRRNYEQYF. Written as DNA, the CDR3 is TGCAGCGTTGAGGACCGGAGGAATTACGAGCAGTACTTC.

This chain joins TRBV4-1 and TRBJ2-7; TRBD1 is a possible D gene (6 bases). V lost 4 bases to trimming and J lost 7 bases, with 11 bases between them. The length of the CDR3 is 12 residues. Germline V CDR1 and CDR2: MGHRA, YSYEKL. The CDR3 loop is CASSPYGTEQYF. CDR3 sequence (DNA): TGCGCCAGCAGCCCATACGGGACAGAGCAGTACTTC.

V gene TRBV6-1 combines with J gene TRBJ1-2; D perhaps matches TRBD1 (6 bases). The germline V and J ends were trimmed by 5 bases and 4 bases, with 11 bases remaining between them. The CDR3 extends over 13 amino acids. The germline V gene encodes CDR1 MNHNS and CDR2 SASEGT. CDR3 bases: TGTGCCAGCAGTCTACAGGGCCGCTATGGCTACACCTTC. Residues: CASSLQGRYGYTF.

This rearrangement joins TRBV7-3 to TRBJ2-2; maybe TRBD2 (6 bases). CDR1 is SGHTA, CDR2 FQGTGA, per germline. The CDR3 extends over 12 amino acids. V was cut by 5 bases and J by 9 bases, with 10 bases left in between. In DNA, the CDR3 is TGTGCCAGCAGCCCCCGGGGGAGGGAGCTGTTTTTT. It specifies CASSPRGRELFF.

This clone came up once. In DNA, the CDR3 is TGCGCCAGCAGCCAAGGCAGTTCTGGAAACACCATATATTTT. It specifies CASSQGSSGNTIYF. The rearrangement joins TRBV4-1 to TRBJ1-3; no firm D call. The length of the CDR3 is 14 residues. Trimming left V 1 base short and J 1 base short, with 5 bases between. Germline loops: CDR1 MGHRA, CDR2 YSYEKL.

Here the CDR3 DNA reads TGCGCCAGCAGCTTGGAAACGTCGCTGGGGGCGATGGGCGAGCAGTACTTC. This translates into CASSLETSLGAMGEQYF. The gene calls are TRBV5-1 and TRBJ2-7, with D possibly TRBD1 on 6 matching bases. The V and J ends lost 0 bases and 6 bases respectively, with 22 bases between them. The germline CDR1 and CDR2 sequences are SGHRS and YFSETQ. The length of the CDR3 is 17 residues.

The V call is TRBV7-2, the J call TRBJ1-1; tentative D call: TRBD1 (6 bases). The V end was cut by 3 bases, the J end by 4 bases, with 9 bases between. The germline V gene has CDR1 SGHTA and CDR2 FQGNSA. CDR3 size: 13 residues. The CDR3 reads CASSFRRGTEAFF. For the CDR3, the DNA is TGTGCCAGCAGCTTCCGCAGGGGCACTGAAGCTTTCTTT.

The genes are TRBV7-9 and TRBJ1-1; D may be TRBD1 (5 bases). Trimming took 2 bases from V and 5 from J, leaving 15 bases between them. Germline CDR1 SEHNR, CDR2 FQNEAQ (reference sequence). The CDR3 runs to 15 residues. CDR3 nucleotides: TGTGCCAGCAGCTTACGCGCAGGGATGGGGACTGAAGCTTTCTTT. This encodes CASSLRAGMGTEAFF. The full variable domain, rest sourced from reference TRBV7-9 and TRBJ1-1, is DTGVSQNPRHKITKRGQNVTFRCDPISEHNRLYWYRQTLGQGPEFLTYFQNEAQLEKSRLLSDRFSAERPKGSFSTLEIQRTEQGDSAMYLCASSLRAGMGTEAFFGQGTRLTVV.

V gene TRBV5-6 combines with J gene TRBJ1-5; D not resolved. The germline CDR1 and CDR2 sequences are SGHDT and YYEEEE. V lost 4 bases, J lost 3 bases, and 11 bases lay in between. This CDR3 has 14 residues. The CDR3 nucleotides are TGTGCCAGCAGCGGGTGGCAGGTCAATCAGCCCCAGCATTTT. Protein sequence: CASSGWQVNQPQHF.

The chain combines TRBV27 with TRBJ2-1, with 8 positions matching TRBD2. Germline CDR1 is MNHEY and CDR2 is SMNVEV (reference sequence). This CDR3 spans 16 amino acids. The ends lost 6 bases at V and 0 bases at J; junction bases unmatched: 7. CDR3 in DNA: TGTGCCAGCAGCGAACTAGCGGCAAGCTCCTACAATGAGCAGTTCTTC. Protein product: CASSELAASSYNEQFF.

V and J are TRBV30 and TRBJ1-2; TRBD1 might be the D (6 bases). This CDR3 is built from 12 residues. Between the trimmed V and J ends, which lost 5 bases and 6 bases, there was a span of 13 bases. Looked up from germline, CDR1 is GTSNPN and CDR2 is SVGIG (reference sequence). This CDR3 is CAWHGQRDGYTF. The CDR3 nucleotides are TGTGCCTGGCATGGACAGCGTGATGGCTACACCTTC.

This clone was counted only a few times. The chain joins TRBV5-1 to TRBJ2-7, with D hard to call. Germline CDR1 reads SGHRS; CDR2 reads YFSETQ. CDR3 length equals 15 residues. V shed 0 bases and J shed 1 base, with 11 bases lying between them. CDR3 in amino acids: CASSLDGHDSYEQYF. The CDR3 nucleotides read TGCGCCAGCAGCTTGGATGGGCACGATTCCTACGAGCAGTACTTC. Complete variable domain (other parts from reference TRBV5-1 and TRBJ2-7): KAGVTQTPRYLIKTRGQQVTLSCSPISGHRSVSWYQQTPGQGLQFLFEYFSETQRNKGNFPGRFSGRQFSNSRSEMNVSTLELGDSALYLCASSLDGHDSYEQYFGPGTRLTVT.

V usage is TRBV7-9 and J usage is TRBJ1-6, with TRBD1 identical over 8 bases. The CDR3 runs to 14 residues. The V segment lost 5 bases and the J segment 9 bases; nucleotides outside the gene matches: 6. The germline gives CDR1 SEHNR, CDR2 FQNEAQ (reference sequence). CDR3 coding DNA: TGTGCCAGCAGCCTGACAGGGGTCGGTTCACCCCTCCACTTT. It specifies CASSLTGVGSPLHF.

The chain employs TRBV5-6 and TRBJ2-1, with 7 nucleotides matching TRBD1. V was clipped by 3 bases and J by 2 bases; unmatched bases: 5. The CDR3 sequence is 15 residues long. Germline CDR1 and CDR2: SGHDT and YYEEEE. CDR3 residues: CASSSPTGPYNEQFF. CDR3 sequence (DNA): TGTGCCAGCAGCTCCCCGACAGGGCCCTACAATGAGCAGTTCTTC.

V and J are TRBV5-6 and TRBJ2-3; the D gene is possibly TRBD2 (6 bases). The CDR3 totals 16 residues. CDR1 is SGHDT and CDR2 is YYEEEE in the germline V gene. The V end lost 4 bases, the J end lost 2 bases, and 17 bases lay between the germline ends. The CDR3 reads CASSTPPGLNTDTQYF. Here the CDR3 DNA reads TGTGCCAGCAGCACCCCGCCGGGACTTAACACAGATACGCAGTATTTT.

This clone was seen a handful of times. The V gene is TRBV5-1, the J gene TRBJ2-5, with 7 bases aligning to TRBD1. The CDR3 is 13 amino acids. Trimming cost V 0 bases and J 6 bases; bases outside gene matches: 2. The germline gives CDR1 SGHRS, CDR2 YFSETQ. The CDR3 sequence is CASSLEGAKTQYF. CDR3 DNA: TGCGCCAGCAGCTTGGAGGGGGCTAAGACCCAGTACTTC.

The gene calls are TRBV5-4 and TRBJ2-5; D might be TRBD2 (7 bases). The J call may be wrong; the DNA end is better matched by TRBJ2-7. The germline V gene has CDR1 SGHNT and CDR2 YYREEE (reference sequence). The CDR3 is made up of 15 amino acids. In nucleotides, the CDR3 is TGTGCCAGCACCCCGGGGGGCGGGAACTCCTACGAGCAGTACTTC. This sequence encodes CASTPGGGNSYEQYF.

The chain carries TRBV6-1 and TRBJ1-1; D remains ambiguous. V dropped 4 bases and J dropped 1 base, with 7 bases sitting between them. Germline assignment: CDR1 MNHNS and CDR2 SASEGT. This CDR3 is built from 13 residues. The chain's CDR3 is CASSGGKNTEAFF. CDR3 bases: TGTGCCAGCAGTGGCGGGAAGAACACTGAAGCTTTCTTT.

The chain couples TRBV27 to TRBJ2-7; 11 bases line up with TRBD2. The length of the CDR3 is 12 residues. Germline V gene sequence: CDR1 MNHEY, CDR2 SMNVEV (reference sequence). The V gene end was trimmed by 5 bases and the J gene end by 12 bases; junction bases not matched to a gene: 6. CDR3 sequence reads: CASSHRLAGMYF. The CDR3 DNA follows: TGTGCCAGCAGTCACAGACTAGCGGGGATGTACTTC.

The chain recombines TRBV7-9 with TRBJ2-5; 11 bases agree with TRBD2. V dropped 4 bases and J dropped 1; count of bases not matched to a gene: 2. Per germline, CDR1 SEHNR and CDR2 FQNEAQ (reference sequence). The CDR3 is 15 residues long. DNA of the CDR3: TGTGCCAGCAGCTCTGGGACTAGCGGCCAAGAGACCCAGTACTTC. It is translated as CASSSGTSGQETQYF.